This T cell receptor beta chain was retrieved from a study of control samples from healthy donors and cancer patients. Germline V gives CDR1 MNHEY, CDR2 SMNVEV (reference sequence). This CDR3 has 14 amino acids. V lost 0 bases to trimming and J lost 8 bases, with 11 bases between them. The data were produced by immunoSEQ multiplex PCR, yet TCRdb's version contains in-frame clones alone and is incomplete. The sample includes some 90,000 clones, approximately 90% of them seen just once. The sequence was collected from a woman aged 25-40 years in good health. The chain employs TRBV27 and TRBJ1-3; unclear D gene. Sequencing input: blood. For the CDR3, the DNA is TGTGCCAGCAGTTTATCAGCGAGCGGCTACACCATATATTTT. It encodes CASSLSASGYTIYF.